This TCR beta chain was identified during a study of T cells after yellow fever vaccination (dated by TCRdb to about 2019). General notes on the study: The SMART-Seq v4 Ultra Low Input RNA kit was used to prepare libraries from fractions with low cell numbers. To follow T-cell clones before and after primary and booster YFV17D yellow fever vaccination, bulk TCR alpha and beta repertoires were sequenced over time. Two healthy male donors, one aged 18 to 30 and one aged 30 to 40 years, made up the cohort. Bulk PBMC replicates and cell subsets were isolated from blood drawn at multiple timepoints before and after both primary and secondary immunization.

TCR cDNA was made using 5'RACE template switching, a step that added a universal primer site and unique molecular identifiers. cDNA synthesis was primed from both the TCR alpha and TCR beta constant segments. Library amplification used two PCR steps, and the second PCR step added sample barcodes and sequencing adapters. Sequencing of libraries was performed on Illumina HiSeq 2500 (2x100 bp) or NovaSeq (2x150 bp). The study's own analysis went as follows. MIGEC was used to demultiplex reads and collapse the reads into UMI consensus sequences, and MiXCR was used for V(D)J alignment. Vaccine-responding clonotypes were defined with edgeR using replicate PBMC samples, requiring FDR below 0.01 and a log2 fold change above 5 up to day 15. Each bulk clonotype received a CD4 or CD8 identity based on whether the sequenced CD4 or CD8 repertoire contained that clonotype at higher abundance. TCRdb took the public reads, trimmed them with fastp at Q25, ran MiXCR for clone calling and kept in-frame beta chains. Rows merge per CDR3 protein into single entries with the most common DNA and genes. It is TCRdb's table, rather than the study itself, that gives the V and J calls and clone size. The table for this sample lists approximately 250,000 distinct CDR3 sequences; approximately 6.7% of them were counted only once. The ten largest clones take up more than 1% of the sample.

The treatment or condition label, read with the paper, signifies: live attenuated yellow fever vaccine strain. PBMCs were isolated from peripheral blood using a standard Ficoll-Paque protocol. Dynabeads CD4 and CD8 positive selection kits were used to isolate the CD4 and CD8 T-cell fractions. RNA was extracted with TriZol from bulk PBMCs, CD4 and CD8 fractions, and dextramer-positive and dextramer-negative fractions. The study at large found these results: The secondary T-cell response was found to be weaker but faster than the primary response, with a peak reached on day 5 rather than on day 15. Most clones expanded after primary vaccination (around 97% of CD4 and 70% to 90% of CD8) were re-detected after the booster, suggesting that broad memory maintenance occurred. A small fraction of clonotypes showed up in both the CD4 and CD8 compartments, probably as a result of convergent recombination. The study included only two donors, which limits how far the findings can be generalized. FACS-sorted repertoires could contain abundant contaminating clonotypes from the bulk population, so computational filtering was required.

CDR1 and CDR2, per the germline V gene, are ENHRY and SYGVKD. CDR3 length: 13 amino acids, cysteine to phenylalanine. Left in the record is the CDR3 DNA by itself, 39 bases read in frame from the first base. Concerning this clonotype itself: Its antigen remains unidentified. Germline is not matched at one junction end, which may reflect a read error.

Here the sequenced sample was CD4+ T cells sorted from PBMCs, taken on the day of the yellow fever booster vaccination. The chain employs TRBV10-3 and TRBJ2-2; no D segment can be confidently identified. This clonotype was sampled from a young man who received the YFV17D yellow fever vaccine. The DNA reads TGTGCCATCAGTGAGTCGAACGCCGGGGAGCTGTTTTTT. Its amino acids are CAISESNAGELFF.